Below are 19 T cell receptor beta chains sequenced from a single sample in a study of blood T cell repertoires in COVID-19. Using immunoSEQ multiplex PCR, the repertoire was profiled, and TCRdb retains in-frame clones only, with some absent. Of around 140,000 clones in the sample, about 70% were seen once. The sequencing sample was made of peripheral blood. The receptors originated from a woman in her 70s with acute or convalescent COVID-19.

V gene TRBV11-2 combines with J gene TRBJ1-6; D gene ambiguous. CDR3 length equals 12 residues. The germline V gene has CDR1 SGHAT and CDR2 FQNNGV. V lost 7 bases and J lost 11, with 12 bases in between. The CDR3 is CASNVGRAPLHF. CDR3 nucleotide sequence: TGTGCCAGCAACGTGGGGAGGGCACCCCTCCACTTT.

The chain is built from TRBV7-8 and TRBJ1-1; D gene uncertain. The germline V and J ends were trimmed by 3 bases and 1 base, with 9 bases remaining between them. Per germline, CDR1 SGHVS and CDR2 FQNEAQ. There are 14 residues in the CDR3. CDR3 bases: TGTGCCAGCAGCTTGAGGTTCGCGAACACTGAAGCTTTCTTT. Amino acid sequence: CASSLRFANTEAFF.

V gene TRBV5-8 combines with J gene TRBJ1-2; D may be TRBD1 (6 bases). Germline V lookup: CDR1 SGHTS, CDR2 YDEGEE. This CDR3 is built from 13 residues. V lost 4 bases and J lost 6, with 13 bases in between. CDR3 sequence: CASSHEAGDGYTF. The CDR3, as DNA: TGTGCCAGCAGCCACGAGGCAGGGGATGGCTACACCTTC.

The V call is TRBV11-1, the J call TRBJ2-7; a possible D gene is TRBD2 (6 bases). V was shortened by 4 bases and J by 4 bases, with 14 bases between the two germline ends. Germline V lookup: CDR1 SGHAT, CDR2 FQDESV (reference sequence). This CDR3 is 14 amino acids long. In DNA form, the CDR3 reads TGTGCCAGCAGCTATGGCGGGGATGGGTACGAGCAGTACTTC. Translating it yields CASSYGGDGYEQYF.

The V call is TRBV10-3, the J call TRBJ2-7; 9 bases agree with TRBD1. CDR3 size: 15 residues. Per the germline V gene, CDR1 is ENHRY and CDR2 is SYGVKD. J gave up 4 bases and V 4 bases, and 8 bases lay outside the gene matches. CDR3 in amino acids: CAISGGQGKEYEQYF. CDR3 bases: TGTGCCATCAGTGGGGGACAGGGCAAAGAATACGAGCAGTACTTC.

The chain has TRBV7-9 and TRBJ1-2; D is unclear. CDR1 and CDR2 from the germline V gene are SEHNR and FQNEAQ (reference sequence). V shed 7 bases and J shed 5 bases, with 17 bases lying between them. CDR3 length: 14 amino acids. This CDR3 is CASTMWEQAYGYTF. As DNA, the CDR3 is TGTGCCAGCACGATGTGGGAGCAAGCTTATGGCTACACCTTC.

This sequence joins TRBV7-9 and TRBJ1-6; D gene unclear. The V end was cut by 1 base, the J end by 6 bases, with 13 bases between. This CDR3 has 16 residues. The germline CDR1 and CDR2 sequences are SEHNR and FQNEAQ (reference sequence). The chain's CDR3 is CASSLDNARGNSPLHF. The CDR3 region has the DNA TGTGCCAGCAGCTTAGACAATGCGCGCGGTAATTCACCCCTCCACTTT.

The V and J genes are TRBV5-1 and TRBJ1-1; D is perhaps TRBD1 (6 bases). V was cut by 4 bases and J by 11 bases, with 21 bases left in between. The germline V gene has CDR1 SGHRS and CDR2 YFSETQ. CDR3 length equals 14 residues. The CDR3 loop is CASSRDGGPGEAFF. In nucleotides, the CDR3 is TGCGCCAGCAGCCGTGACGGGGGGCCGGGAGAGGCTTTCTTT. The variable domain in full, with the rest retrieved from reference TRBV5-1 and TRBJ1-1, is KAGVTQTPRYLIKTRGQQVTLSCSPISGHRSVSWYQQTPGQGLQFLFEYFSETQRNKGNFPGRFSGRQFSNSRSEMNVSTLELGDSALYLCASSRDGGPGEAFFGQGTRLTVV.

This clone came up many times. The V and J genes are TRBV19 and TRBJ2-7; no reliable D call. Trimming pared 3 bases from V and 7 bases from J, leaving 19 bases between. Germline lookup yields CDR1 LNHDA and CDR2 SQIVND (reference sequence). CDR3 length: 15 residues. The CDR3 region is CASSISYQVFEEQYF. The CDR3 nucleotides read TGTGCCAGTAGTATTTCTTACCAGGTATTTGAAGAGCAGTACTTC.

This sequence joins TRBV19 and TRBJ2-2, with 8 bases matching TRBD1. V lost 3 bases and J lost 4; bases outside the gene matches: 7. The CDR3 has 16 amino acids. In germline, CDR1 is LNHDA, CDR2 SQIVND (reference sequence). Here the CDR3 reads CASSMIGRGPTGELFF. As DNA, the CDR3 is TGTGCCAGTAGTATGATCGGCAGGGGGCCCACCGGGGAGCTGTTTTTT.

V gene TRBV15 combines with J gene TRBJ1-1; TRBD1 agrees at 8 bases. The germline CDR1 and CDR2 sequences are LNHNV and YYDKDF (reference sequence). The CDR3 is 14 amino acids. The trim removed 3 bases at V and 6 bases at J, leaving 6 bases unmatched. The CDR3 sequence is CATSRIQGASEAFF. Written as DNA, the CDR3 is TGTGCCACCAGCAGGATTCAGGGGGCCTCTGAAGCTTTCTTT.

V usage is TRBV7-2 and J usage is TRBJ2-3, with TRBD2 identical over 13 bases. The CDR3 is made up of 16 amino acids. The V and J ends lost 1 base and 6 bases, in that order; junction bases with no gene match: 4. Germline CDR1 SGHTA, CDR2 FQGNSA. The DNA for the CDR3 is TGTGCCAGCAGCTTAGAACTAGCGGGGGGGAGGGATACGCAGTATTTT. Its protein product is CASSLELAGGRDTQYF.

In its sample, this clone was seen many times. The chain joins TRBV5-4 to TRBJ2-2; 9 bases line up with TRBD1. J lost 0 bases, V lost 3 bases, and 3 bases had no gene match. This CDR3 region has 16 residues. From germline, CDR1 is SGHNT and CDR2 YYREEE (reference sequence). CDR3 DNA sequence: TGTGCCAGCAGCTCCGGGACAGGGACGAACACCGGGGAGCTGTTTTTT. Encoded protein: CASSSGTGTNTGELFF.

This chain links TRBV12-3 or TRBV12-4 with TRBJ1-1, with 8 positions matching TRBD1. The CDR3 sequence is 12 residues long. The trim removed 7 bases at V and 5 bases at J, leaving 3 bases unmatched. The CDR3 nucleotides are TGTGCCAGCATCAGACAGGGGACTGAAGCTTTCTTT. Protein sequence: CASIRQGTEAFF.

The rearrangement joins TRBV3-1 (or the pseudogene TRBV3-2) to TRBJ2-2; D gene ambiguous. V dropped 4 bases and J dropped 3 bases, with 3 bases sitting between them. The germline V gene encodes CDR1 LGHDT and CDR2 YNNKEL (reference sequence). CDR3 length equals 12 residues. The CDR3 sequence: CASSRDTGELFF. Here the CDR3 DNA reads TGTGCCAGCAGCCGCGACACCGGGGAGCTGTTTTTT.

The V call is TRBV6-4, the J call TRBJ2-3, with D maybe TRBD2 (6 bases). The germline V gene encodes CDR1 MRHNA and CDR2 SNTAGT. V lost 0 bases and J 2 bases, leaving 9 bases between the germline ends. The CDR3 has 15 residues. The chain's CDR3 is CASSDSGGPTDTQYF. The CDR3 DNA is TGTGCCAGCAGTGACTCGGGAGGACCCACAGATACGCAGTATTTT.

CDR3 amino acids: CASSLGAGAMNTEAFF. CDR3 DNA sequence: TGTGCCAGCAGCTTAGGGGCTGGGGCCATGAACACTGAAGCTTTCTTT. The gene calls are TRBV11-2 and TRBJ1-1, with D possibly TRBD1 on 5 matching bases. Germline loops: CDR1 SGHAT, CDR2 FQNNGV. There are 16 residues in the CDR3. Trimming stripped 1 base from V and 0 bases from J, with 12 bases between.

The chain recombines TRBV7-6 with TRBJ2-5, with D perhaps matching TRBD1 (6 bases). This CDR3 has 14 amino acids. Trimming stripped 3 bases from V and 1 base from J, with 9 bases between. Germline CDR1 reads SGHVS; CDR2 reads FNYEAQ. CDR3 sequence reads: CASSLGAAQETQYF. In DNA, the CDR3 is TGTGCCAGCAGCTTGGGGGCTGCCCAAGAGACCCAGTACTTC.

The chain is built from TRBV12-3 or TRBV12-4 and TRBJ1-2; D gene uncertain. The CDR3 is 12 amino acids. Trimming shortened V by 6 bases and J by 3 bases, and 8 bases separated the two germline ends. CDR3 sequence reads: CASSRGDYGYTF. The DNA of the CDR3 is TGTGCCAGCAGCCGCGGGGACTATGGCTACACCTTC.